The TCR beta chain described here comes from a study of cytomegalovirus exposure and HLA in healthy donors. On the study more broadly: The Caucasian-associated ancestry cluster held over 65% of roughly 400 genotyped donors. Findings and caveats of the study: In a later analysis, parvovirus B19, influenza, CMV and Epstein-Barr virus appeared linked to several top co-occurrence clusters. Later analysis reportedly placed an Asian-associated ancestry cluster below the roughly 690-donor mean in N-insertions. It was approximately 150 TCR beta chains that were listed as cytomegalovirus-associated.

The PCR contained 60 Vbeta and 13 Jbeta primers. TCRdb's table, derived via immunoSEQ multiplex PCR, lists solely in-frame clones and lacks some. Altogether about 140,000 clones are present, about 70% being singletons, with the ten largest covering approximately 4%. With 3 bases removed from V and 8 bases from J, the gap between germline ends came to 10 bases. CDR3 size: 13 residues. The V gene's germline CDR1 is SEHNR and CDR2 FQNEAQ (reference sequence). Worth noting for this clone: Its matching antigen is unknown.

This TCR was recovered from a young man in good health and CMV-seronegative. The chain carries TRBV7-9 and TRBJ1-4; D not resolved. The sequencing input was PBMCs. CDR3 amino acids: CASSFRGGEKLFF. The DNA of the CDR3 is TGTGCCAGCAGCTTTAGAGGAGGAGAAAAACTGTTTTTT. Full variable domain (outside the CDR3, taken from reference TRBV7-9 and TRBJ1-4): DTGVSQNPRHKITKRGQNVTFRCDPISEHNRLYWYRQTLGQGPEFLTYFQNEAQLEKSRLLSDRFSAERPKGSFSTLEIQRTEQGDSAMYLCASSFRGGEKLFFGSGTQLSVL.